The rows below give T cell receptor beta chains drawn from one sample of a study of blood T cell repertoires in COVID-19. Method: immunoSEQ multiplex PCR; TCRdb's copy keeps in-frame clones and lacks some. The table has fewer than 120,000 clones, 88% seen once. Sequenced input: peripheral blood. The source is a woman aged 45-60 years with acute or convalescent COVID-19. Each CDR3 is given with its conserved first and last residue. Each record gives: V gene, J gene, D gene, CDR3 protein, CDR3 DNA. A D gene is named only where the DNA matches it firmly.

v_gene: TRBV7-2
j_gene: TRBJ2-7
d_gene: TRBD2
CDR3aa: CASSLDGLAGGSGAQYF
CDR3nt: TGTGCCAGCAGCTTAGATGGACTAGCGGGAGGCAGTGGTGCGCAGTACTTC

v_gene: TRBV24-1
j_gene: TRBJ2-6
d_gene: TRBD1
CDR3aa: CATSDTTGVWANVLTF
CDR3nt: TGTGCCACCAGTGACACTACAGGGGTATGGGCCAACGTCCTGACTTTC

v_gene: TRBV6-6
j_gene: TRBJ1-1
d_gene: TRBD1
CDR3aa: CASRVDRAPEAFF
CDR3nt: TGTGCCAGCAGGGTAGACAGGGCCCCTGAAGCTTTCTTT

v_gene: TRBV6-6
j_gene: TRBJ2-7
d_gene: TRBD1
CDR3aa: CASTDRGWNEQYF
CDR3nt: TGTGCCAGCACTGACAGGGGGTGGAACGAGCAGTACTTC

v_gene: TRBV24-1
j_gene: TRBJ2-7
d_gene: NA
CDR3aa: CATSDSGAYEQYF
CDR3nt: TGTGCCACCAGTGACTCCGGGGCCTACGAGCAGTACTTC

v_gene: TRBV28
j_gene: TRBJ1-1
d_gene: TRBD1
CDR3aa: CASSFGTAMNTEAFF
CDR3nt: TGTGCCAGCAGTTTCGGGACAGCTATGAACACTGAAGCTTTCTTT

v_gene: TRBV29-1
j_gene: TRBJ1-2
d_gene: TRBD1
CDR3aa: CTEGTGTGGDGYTF
CDR3nt: TGCACCGAAGGGACCGGGACAGGGGGCGATGGCTACACCTTC

v_gene: TRBV5-1
j_gene: TRBJ1-1
d_gene: NA
CDR3aa: CASSPGQNAEAFF
CDR3nt: TGCGCCAGCAGCCCAGGACAGAATGCTGAAGCTTTCTTT

v_gene: TRBV19
j_gene: TRBJ1-3
d_gene: NA
CDR3aa: CAAIGPMTGNTIYF
CDR3nt: TGTGCCGCAATTGGGCCGATGACTGGAAACACCATATATTTT

v_gene: TRBV6-5
j_gene: TRBJ1-5
d_gene: NA
CDR3aa: CASALIGGQPQHF
CDR3nt: TGTGCCAGCGCATTGATCGGGGGTCAGCCCCAGCATTTT

v_gene: TRBV4-2
j_gene: TRBJ2-7
d_gene: NA
CDR3aa: CASSQGRVYEQYF
CDR3nt: TGTGCCAGCAGCCAGGGCAGGGTGTACGAGCAGTACTTC

v_gene: TRBV2
j_gene: TRBJ2-5
d_gene: NA
CDR3aa: CASSPGDGPQETQYF
CDR3nt: TGTGCCAGCAGCCCGGGGGATGGTCCTCAAGAGACCCAGTACTTC

v_gene: TRBV18
j_gene: TRBJ1-5
d_gene: NA
CDR3aa: CASSPSGGRTGNQPQHF
CDR3nt: TGTGCCAGCTCACCCTCTGGGGGGAGAACGGGCAATCAGCCCCAGCATTTT

v_gene: TRBV15
j_gene: TRBJ1-4
d_gene: NA
CDR3aa: CATSSPGLTNEKLFF
CDR3nt: TGTGCCACCAGCAGCCCGGGGTTGACTAATGAAAAACTGTTTTTT